These 20 T cell receptor beta chains came from one sample sequenced in a study of blood T cells in healthy people across ages. A second roughly 7 to 12 cycle PCR used barcoded and J-beta primers. TCRdb re-analysed the 5' RACE reads in MiXCR, keeping a single row per CDR3 protein. The sample consists of about a million distinct CDR3 sequences, less than 45% of them appearing once. Sequencing was done on a sample of blood. These receptor sequences come from a young man in good health.

The J gene is TRBJ2-1, the V gene TRBV28, with 9 bases fitting TRBD2. The CDR3 is 15 amino acids. CDR1 and CDR2 from the germline V gene are MDHEN and SYDVKM. With V trimmed by 2 bases and J by 8 bases, 7 bases remained unmatched. The CDR3 bases are TGTGCCAGCAGTTTAGGAGCGGGGGGCAGGGATGAGCAGTTCTTC. This sequence encodes CASSLGAGGRDEQFF.

This clonotype was seen only once. The gene calls are TRBV7-3 and TRBJ2-2; no definite D call. Trimming removed 5 bases from V and 6 bases from J, with 16 bases in between. The CDR3 consists of 15 residues. Germline assignment: CDR1 SGHTA and CDR2 FQGTGA. CDR3 DNA sequence: TGTGCCAGCAGCCCCCGGACCTTTTCCCCCGGGGAGCTGTTTTTT. Translation: CASSPRTFSPGELFF.

This sequence joins TRBV7-2 and TRBJ2-7; 7 nucleotides align to TRBD1. After removal of 1 base from V and 2 bases from J, the junction contained 14 bases not matched to a gene. Looked up from germline, CDR1 is SGHTA and CDR2 is FQGNSA. The CDR3 extends over 18 amino acids. CDR3 in amino acids: CASSLETSPGQITYEQYF. In DNA, the CDR3 is TGTGCCAGCAGCTTAGAAACCTCTCCGGGACAGATCACCTACGAGCAGTACTTC. The full variable domain, in which reference TRBV7-2 and TRBJ2-7 provide the parts outside the CDR3, is GAGVSQSPSNKVTEKGKDVELRCDPISGHTALYWYRQSLGQGLEFLIYFQGNSAPDKSGLPSDRFSAERTGGSVSTLTIQRTQQEDSAVYLCASSLETSPGQITYEQYFGPGTRLTVT.

This clonotype was observed a few times. The J gene is TRBJ1-2, the V gene TRBV29-1, with D uncertain. Looked up from germline, CDR1 is SQVTM and CDR2 is ANQGSEA. This CDR3 is 13 amino acids long. The ends were cut back, 4 bases at V and 3 bases at J, with 12 bases in the middle. The CDR3 sequence: CSVVVAAYYGYTF. CDR3 bases: TGCAGCGTTGTCGTGGCAGCCTACTATGGCTACACCTTC.

The genes are TRBV5-1 and TRBJ2-3, with D possibly matching TRBD1 (5 bases). CDR3 length: 15 amino acids. Between the trimmed V and J ends, which lost 3 bases and 3 bases, there was a span of 14 bases. The germline gives CDR1 SGHRS, CDR2 YFSETQ. The DNA for the CDR3 is TGCGCCAGCAGCTCACAGGTCCTGGGGACAGATACGCAGTATTTT. Translated, it gives CASSSQVLGTDTQYF.

This clonotype has only a few counts. The chain has TRBV5-1 and TRBJ1-6; 10 bases line up with TRBD1. The CDR3 is made up of 16 amino acids. The V segment lost 1 base and the J segment 5 bases; nucleotides outside the gene matches: 3. The germline V gene encodes CDR1 SGHRS and CDR2 YFSETQ. The CDR3, as DNA: TGCGCCAGCAGCTTGTATGGACAGGGGGATAATTCACCCCTCCACTTT. Translating gives CASSLYGQGDNSPLHF.

This rearrangement joins TRBV5-1 to TRBJ2-3; 8 bases fit TRBD1. The CDR3 spans 15 residues. V lost 2 bases and J lost 1; bases outside the gene matches: 3. Germline CDR1 is SGHRS and CDR2 is YFSETQ. CDR3: CASSFYRGGTDTQYF. DNA for the CDR3: TGCGCCAGCAGCTTTTACAGGGGGGGCACAGATACGCAGTATTTT.

This clonotype was seen only a few times. The chain combines TRBV18 with TRBJ1-2; D ambiguous. In germline, CDR1 is KGHSH, CDR2 LQKENI. CDR3 size: 13 residues. V was clipped by 5 bases and J by 3 bases, with 10 bases between them. The CDR3 bases are TGTGCCAGCTCATCCCAGACGGACTATGGCTACACCTTC. Translation gives CASSSQTDYGYTF. The variable domain in full, completed from reference TRBV18 and TRBJ1-2, reads NAGVMQNPRHLVRRRGQEARLRCSPMKGHSHVYWYRQLPEEGLKFMVYLQKENIIDESGMPKERFSAEFPKEGPSILRIQQVVRGDSAAYFCASSSQTDYGYTFGSGTRLTVV.

This clonotype has only a few counts. The rearrangement uses TRBV7-2 and TRBJ2-1; D ambiguous. Trimming stripped 4 bases from V and 6 bases from J, with 10 bases between. CDR3 length: 13 residues. Germline CDR1 reads SGHTA; CDR2 reads FQGNSA. CDR3 bases: TGTGCCAGCAGCTCACCCGGCGCCAATGAGCAGTTCTTC. Encoded protein: CASSSPGANEQFF.

Concerning this clonotype itself: This sequence may be a read error, since a much larger clone differs from it by one base. CDR3 protein: CASSQDRDRGSYNEQYF. The CDR3 coding sequence is TGCGCCAGCAGCCAAGATCGGGACAGGGGCTCCTACAATGAGCAGTACTTC. V and J are TRBV4-1 and TRBJ2-7; 10 nucleotides line up with TRBD1. Germline values: CDR1 MGHRA, CDR2 YSYEKL. CDR3 length: 17 amino acids. V trimming: 0 bases; J trimming: 7 bases; junction bases outside the gene matches: 12.

CDR3 coding DNA: TGTGCCAGCACAGATTCGGGGGGATCTTACTATGGCTACACCTTC. Encoded protein: CASTDSGGSYYGYTF. This sequence joins TRBV7-2 and TRBJ1-2; TRBD1 might be the D (5 bases). The V and J ends lost 7 bases and 3 bases respectively, with 18 bases between them. CDR1 and CDR2 (germline): SGHTA, FQGNSA. This CDR3 has 15 residues.

This clonotype has just a few counts. The rearrangement joins TRBV10-3 to TRBJ2-7; TRBD1 matches at 9 bases. Germline V lookup: CDR1 ENHRY, CDR2 SYGVKD. This CDR3 comprises 13 residues. The junction had 4 bases not matched to a gene; V was cut back by 7 bases and J by 3 bases. CDR3 protein: CAITGTGIYEQYF. The CDR3 DNA sequence: TGTGCCATCACCGGGACAGGGATCTACGAGCAGTACTTC.

This clonotype was seen a few times. DNA of the CDR3: TGTGCCATCAGCCAGATTTCTTCGGATACGCAGTATTTT. This sequence encodes CAISQISSDTQYF. V is TRBV10-3 and J is TRBJ2-3; no reliable D call. V lost 6 bases and J 6 bases, leaving 13 bases between the germline ends. Germline loops: CDR1 ENHRY, CDR2 SYGVKD. This CDR3 has 13 residues.

This clonotype was observed at least ten times. The V and J genes are TRBV4-1 and TRBJ2-4; tentative D call: TRBD1 (6 bases). CDR1 is MGHRA and CDR2 is YSYEKL in the germline V gene. The CDR3 has 18 amino acids. V was cut by 0 bases and J by 0 bases, with 15 bases left in between. CDR3: CASSQDAPDRLAKNIQYF. In nucleotides, the CDR3 is TGCGCCAGCAGCCAAGACGCCCCAGACAGGCTAGCCAAAAACATTCAGTACTTC.

The chain couples TRBV4-3 to TRBJ1-1; D is undetermined. V was shortened by 0 bases and J by 3 bases, with 8 bases between the two germline ends. This CDR3 is built from 14 residues. Germline values: CDR1 LGHNA, CDR2 YSLEER. CDR3 bases: TGCGCCAGCAGCCAAGATCCGCGGGACACTGAAGCTTTCTTT. Amino acid sequence: CASSQDPRDTEAFF.

The rearrangement joins TRBV29-1 to TRBJ2-2, with 8 bases aligning to TRBD1. The CDR3 is 14 amino acids. V shed 3 bases, J shed 2 bases, and the junction held 2 bases outside the gene matches. Germline loops: CDR1 SQVTM, CDR2 ANQGSEA. The DNA of the CDR3 is TGCAGCGTTGACGGACAGGGAAACACCGGGGAGCTGTTTTTT. Translated: CSVDGQGNTGELFF.

This clonotype was counted a single time. A single base separates this from a much larger clone, so it may be a read error. This sequence joins TRBV6-4 and TRBJ1-1; 7 bases agree with TRBD1. Germline assignment: CDR1 MRHNA and CDR2 SNTAGT. CDR3 length equals 13 residues. The CDR3 DNA reads as TGTGCCAGCAGTAAGACAGGGAACACTGAACCTTTCTTT. Amino acid sequence: CASSKTGNTEPFF.

J is TRBJ2-2 and V is TRBV27; a possible D gene is TRBD2 (5 bases). The CDR3 loop spans 14 amino acids. CDR1 is MNHEY, CDR2 SMNVEV, per germline (reference sequence). V was pared by 7 bases and J by 2 bases, with 11 bases between. As DNA, the CDR3 is TGTGCCAGCACTTTTGGGAGAAACACCGGGGAGCTGTTTTTT. Encoded protein: CASTFGRNTGELFF.

The chain carries TRBV27 and TRBJ1-1; TRBD1 agrees at 7 bases. With 6 bases clipped from V and 7 bases from J, the junction kept 5 bases outside the gene matches. CDR1 and CDR2 (germline): MNHEY, SMNVEV (reference sequence). This CDR3 has 12 amino acids. The CDR3 DNA sequence: TGTGCCAGCAGCCCAGGGGGGGTTGAAGCTTTCTTT. It translates to CASSPGGVEAFF.

CDR3 region: CASSPPRQDLPNYGYTF. The CDR3 DNA reads TGTGCCAGCAGCCCCCCGAGACAGGACCTCCCTAACTATGGCTACACCTTC. The chain links TRBV9 to TRBJ1-2, with D perhaps TRBD1 (6 bases). This CDR3 region has 17 residues. V dropped 4 bases and J dropped 0 bases, with 19 bases sitting between them. CDR1 is SGDLS and CDR2 is YYNGEE in the germline V gene.